This T cell receptor beta chain was sequenced during a study of T cell repertoires in cytomegalovirus infection. Overall study: Evidence of both CMV infection and a matching HLA type came from public TCR beta signatures.

General study points: Clonotypes of TCR beta that were HLA-C-restricted and CMV-specific dominated the ex vivo response. CMV carriers with the relevant HLA were identified by cumulative public TCR beta family frequency.

This clonotype was counted many times. The antigen is not known. TCRdb passed the reads through MiXCR, listing each CDR3 protein once. This sample has roughly 920,000 distinct CDR3 sequences, with approximately 31% found just once. The CDR3 spans 16 residues. Germline CDR1 reads SGHTA; CDR2 reads FQGNSA. V shed 1 base, J shed 3 bases, and the junction held 6 bases outside the gene matches. The specimen comprised cultured CD8+ T cells from PBMCs, sampled from culture after CMV antigen stimulation. The TCR sequence derives from a human donor in good health (CMV status not recorded). Some clones in this sample may be carry-over from other donors' samples. This chain connects TRBV7-2 to TRBJ1-5; 7 nucleotides match TRBD1. CDR3 nucleotide sequence: TGTGCCAGCAGCTTAGAGGGGGCAGTATCCAATCAGCCCCAGCATTTT. Protein: CASSLEGAVSNQPQHF. Looking up the rest from reference TRBV7-2 and TRBJ1-5 gives the full variable domain: GAGVSQSPSNKVTEKGKDVELRCDPISGHTALYWYRQSLGQGLEFLIYFQGNSAPDKSGLPSDRFSAERTGGSVSTLTIQRTQQEDSAVYLCASSLEGAVSNQPQHFGDGTRLSIL.